Sequencing of this TCR beta chain was carried out in a study of shared clonotypes between healthy human individuals. Measured with immunoSEQ multiplex PCR; TCRdb has only the in-frame clones, and not every one. This sample carries about 1 million clones, about 77% of them seen once, and the ten largest clones take around 1.4%. Subsets obtained from CD4+ cells comprised CD45RA+ naive and CD45RA-negative memory cells. This clone was found a few times. The source material was memory CD4+ T cells sorted from blood. The sample's subset: CD45RA-negative fraction. This receptor was obtained from a young man in good health.

The CDR3: CASSLWGAKPSTDTQYF. The DNA of the CDR3 is TGTGCCAGCAGCTTGTGGGGGGCCAAGCCTAGCACAGATACGCAGTATTTT. The J gene is TRBJ2-3, the V gene TRBV5-6; D possibly matches TRBD1 or TRBD2 (6 bases each). V lost 1 base and J lost 0, with 15 bases in between. The germline V gene encodes CDR1 SGHDT and CDR2 YYEEEE. The CDR3 contains 17 residues.